The sequence of this T cell receptor beta chain was determined in a study of response to subunit inactivated influenza vaccine (dated by TCRdb to 2016 to 2019). Turning to the overall study: To follow how T cells responded to a trivalent subunit inactivated influenza vaccine, the researchers relied on deep quantitative profiling of the T cell receptor repertoire.

Libraries came from RT-PCR. Sequencing took place on an Illumina HiSeq 2500. The public sequencing data were trimmed at Q25 with fastp and processed into clonotypes with MiXCR by TCRdb, which kept only in-frame beta chains. Every entry covers one CDR3 protein and lists the most common genes and DNA from its rows. For this sample the table gives 590,000 or so distinct CDR3 sequences, of which 12% to 15% were detected only once. The ten largest clones take up 7.6% of the sample. Ten or more counts support this clonotype. No antigen is known for it. The input lacks base qualities; no much larger clone sits a single base away. CDR1 and CDR2, per the germline V gene, are SNHLY and FYNNEI. From its cysteine to its phenylalanine, the CDR3 spans 15 amino acids. This entry keeps only the CDR3 DNA: 45 bases, framed from base 1. V is pruned by 2 bases and J by 10 bases, leaving 6 bases of the junction without a gene match.

General conclusions and limits of the study: The authors suggested that each seasonal influenza vaccination may recruit only a limited number of new T cells.

The chain is encoded by TRBV2 joined to TRBJ2-1; 12 junctional bases match TRBD2. The receptor was derived from a man aged 50 or older who received an inactivated influenza vaccine. Donor details come from another sample of the same person, matched by shared clones. The specimen was PBMCs from blood, collected around two weeks before vaccination. The DNA sequence reads TGTGCCAGCAGTGAAATGCTAGCGGGAGGGGGAGAGCAGTTCTTC. Its protein reads: CASSEMLAGGGEQFF.